This entry lists 14 T cell receptor beta chains sequenced from one sample in a study of cytomegalovirus exposure and HLA in healthy donors (dated by TCRdb to about 2017). Libraries were made using the immunoSEQ multiplex PCR assay. For the multiplex PCR, a mixture combining 60 forward primers for TCR Vbeta segments and 13 reverse primers for TCR Jbeta segments was used. TCRdb took this table from immuneACCESS and kept in-frame rearrangements with V and J called. Such tables lack part of the clones; where checked against another copy, unresolved V genes explain under half of the gap, and the rest is unexplained. A total of 150,000 to 200,000 clones appear in this sample, around 80% of them only once. The ten largest clones take up around 1.5% of the sample. Sequences were obtained from PBMCs. Every receptor here comes from a man between 40 and 49 years old in good health and CMV-seronegative.

V usage is TRBV6-1 and J usage is TRBJ1-2; D call uncertain. This CDR3 region has 14 residues. The germline V and J ends were trimmed by 3 bases and 0 bases, with 8 bases remaining between them. Germline CDR1 and CDR2: MNHNS and SASEGT. The CDR3 nucleotides read TGTGCCAGCAGTGACGTGAGGGCTAACTATGGCTACACCTTC. The encoded protein is CASSDVRANYGYTF.

There are a few counts of this clone. The rearrangement links TRBV28 to TRBJ1-2; TRBD1 matches 7 bases. This CDR3 has 13 amino acids. From germline, CDR1 is MDHEN and CDR2 SYDVKM. The junction had 1 base not matched to a gene; V was cut back by 3 bases and J by 3 bases. In nucleotides, the CDR3 is TGTGCCAGCAGTTTCCAGGGGGACTATGGCTACACCTTC. Amino acids: CASSFQGDYGYTF.

The gene calls are TRBV2 and TRBJ1-5; D perhaps matches TRBD1 (5 bases). The CDR3 contains 15 residues. The V end lost 5 bases, the J end lost 2 bases, and 13 bases lay between the germline ends. Germline V lookup: CDR1 SNHLY, CDR2 FYNNEI. The CDR3 bases are TGTGCCAGCAGTTCAGGGATCCGAGGCAATCAGCCCCAGCATTTT. Translating gives CASSSGIRGNQPQHF.

V gene TRBV19 combines with J gene TRBJ2-7; a possible D gene is TRBD1 (6 bases). The CDR3 extends over 14 amino acids. CDR1 LNHDA and CDR2 SQIVND come from the germline V gene (reference sequence). V was pared by 3 bases and J by 5 bases, with 14 bases between. This chain's CDR3 is CASSIWQGTDEQYF. The DNA of the CDR3 is TGTGCCAGTAGTATTTGGCAGGGGACGGACGAGCAGTACTTC. The complete variable domain, with remaining parts taken from reference TRBV19 and TRBJ2-7, reads DGGITQSPKYLFRKEGQNVTLSCEQNLNHDAMYWYRQDPGQGLRLIYYSQIVNDFQKGDIAEGYSVSREKKESFPLTVTSAQKNPTAFYLCASSIWQGTDEQYFGPGTRLTVT.

V usage is TRBV7-9 and J usage is TRBJ1-6, with 8 bases that match TRBD1. The length of the CDR3 is 17 residues. J lost 0 bases, V lost 4 bases, and 5 bases had no gene match. In germline, CDR1 is SEHNR, CDR2 FQNEAQ (reference sequence). The chain's CDR3 is CASSSGQASSYNSPLHF. CDR3 coding DNA: TGTGCCAGCAGCTCGGGACAGGCGAGCTCCTATAATTCACCCCTCCACTTT.

The chain joins TRBV15 to TRBJ2-1; 9 nucleotides match TRBD2. There are 16 residues in the CDR3. Trimming cost V 0 bases and J 8 bases; bases outside gene matches: 8. Germline V gives CDR1 LNHNV, CDR2 YYDKDF (reference sequence). This CDR3 reads CATSRDLAGGPDEQFF. DNA of the CDR3: TGTGCCACCAGCAGAGATCTCGCGGGAGGGCCCGATGAGCAGTTCTTC. Drawing the rest from reference TRBV15 and TRBJ2-1, the complete variable domain is DAMVIQNPRYQVTQFGKPVTLSCSQTLNHNVMYWYQQKSSQAPKLLFHYYDKDFNNEADTPDNFQSRRPNTSFCFLDIRSPGLGDTAMYLCATSRDLAGGPDEQFFGPGTRLTVL.

This clone was counted between two and nine times. The chain employs TRBV4-1 and TRBJ2-1; TRBD1 matches 8 bases. The germline gives CDR1 MGHRA, CDR2 YSYEKL. This CDR3 has 17 amino acids. Unmatched junction bases numbered 9, after V lost 1 base and J lost 4 bases. CDR3 DNA sequence: TGCGCCAGCAGCCAAGGGCCCACAGGGGGGTTTTACAATGAGCAGTTCTTC. This gives the protein CASSQGPTGGFYNEQFF.

V and J are TRBV6-1 and TRBJ2-7, with D perhaps matching TRBD1 (6 bases). V was clipped by 2 bases and J by 2 bases, with 13 bases between them. Germline-derived CDR1 and CDR2 are MNHNS and SASEGT. The CDR3 runs 15 residues. DNA for the CDR3: TGTGCCAGCAGTGAACCGGGACACGGGGCCTACGAGCAGTACTTC. Encoded protein: CASSEPGHGAYEQYF.

This chain joins TRBV29-1 and TRBJ2-3, with 9 bases matching TRBD2. Unmatched junction bases numbered 5, after V lost 5 bases and J lost 2 bases. Per germline, CDR1 SQVTM and CDR2 ANQGSEA. CDR3 size: 14 residues. DNA of the CDR3: TGCAGCGTTCTAGCGGGATCCAACACAGATACGCAGTATTTT. Translation: CSVLAGSNTDTQYF.

The J gene is TRBJ2-1, the V gene TRBV9; D is possibly TRBD1 (5 bases). Between the trimmed V and J ends, which lost 3 bases and 5 bases, there was a span of 15 bases. The CDR3 extends over 15 amino acids. Per germline, CDR1 SGDLS and CDR2 YYNGEE. CDR3 sequence: CASSEGSPGHNEQFF. The DNA for the CDR3 is TGTGCCAGCAGCGAGGGGTCCCCCGGTCACAATGAGCAGTTCTTC.

The rearrangement joins TRBV2 to TRBJ1-5, with 7 bases identical to TRBD1. CDR1 is SNHLY and CDR2 is FYNNEI in the germline V gene. Germline trimming cut 4 bases from V and 3 bases from J; bases unmatched to any gene: 6. The length of the CDR3 is 15 residues. Written as DNA, the CDR3 is TGTGCCAGCAGTGGGGTGACAGGGAACAATCAGCCCCAGCATTTT. It yields the protein CASSGVTGNNQPQHF.

This sequence joins TRBV4-1 and TRBJ2-1; D may be TRBD2 (5 bases). In germline, CDR1 is MGHRA, CDR2 YSYEKL. V was cut by 3 bases and J by 8 bases, with 11 bases left in between. The CDR3 runs to 13 residues. CDR3 protein: CASSHPERDEQFF. The CDR3 DNA is TGCGCCAGCAGCCATCCCGAGAGGGATGAGCAGTTCTTC.

The rearrangement links TRBV5-3 to TRBJ2-3; 12 bases line up with TRBD2. TRBV5-3 is marked as an open reading frame, function uncertain. The CDR3 is 17 residues long. Losses at the gene ends were 2 bases for V and 4 bases for J; bases not matched to a gene: 8. CDR3 region: CARSLGLAGGPPDTQYF. The DNA of the CDR3 is TGTGCCAGAAGCTTAGGGCTAGCGGGAGGGCCCCCAGATACGCAGTATTTT.

For this clone: Compared with germline, one end of the junction differs, possibly owing to a read error. The chain uses TRBV7-9 and TRBJ1-1; the match to TRBD1 covers 8 bases. The germline V gene encodes CDR1 SEHNR and CDR2 FQNEAQ (reference sequence). This CDR3 contains 12 residues. Here the CDR3 DNA reads TGTTCCAGCAGGGGGCGCGACACTGAAGCTTTCTTT. It codes for CSSRGRDTEAFF.